This T cell receptor beta chain originates from a study of T cells in Graves' hyperthyroidism and ophthalmopathy. Study as a whole: Peripheral blood was secured at the point of initial diagnosis, before any treatment. Whole-study findings and limits: In simple terms, a model built on 13 V-J features told ophthalmopathy apart from stable hyperthyroidism. Ophthalmopathy prediction by the model preceded onset by a median about 6 months. Clonotypes that were expanded in thyroid above 0.001 mostly appeared in blood too.

This clonotype was seen at least ten times. What it recognizes is unknown. CDR3 length: 16 residues. After removal of 3 bases from V and 9 bases from J, the junction contained 13 bases not matched to a gene. The germline CDR1 and CDR2 sequences are DFQATT and SNEGSKA (reference sequence). Template material for amplifying TCR beta CDR3 regions consisted of RNA transcripts. Carried out on the TCR CDR3, a first-round RT-PCR used the HTBI primer set. MiXCR, run by TCRdb on the multiplex PCR reads, gives a single entry per CDR3 protein. Altogether a few hundred thousand distinct CDR3 sequences are present, roughly 15% being singletons, with the ten largest covering roughly 15%.

The source material was blood. V is TRBV20-1 and J is TRBJ1-6; 8 nucleotides agree with TRBD1. This sequence was found in a woman aged 40 to 50 with Graves' hyperthyroidism that later progressed to Graves' ophthalmopathy. CDR3 nucleotides: TGCAGTGCTAGGGAGACAGGGGCCGTGCGCAGTTCACCCCTCCACTTT. Encoded protein: CSARETGAVRSSPLHF.